This T cell receptor (beta chain) was found in a study of sequential checkpoint blockade in melanoma. The CDR3 spans 16 residues. Germline CDR1 SGHAT, CDR2 FQDESV (reference sequence). Trimming took off 7 bases at V and 6 bases at J, with 21 bases between the two ends. The treatment is: randomized to nivolumab then ipilimumab (arm A) or the reverse (arm B). Using immunoSEQ multiplex PCR, the repertoire was profiled, and TCRdb retains in-frame clones only, with some absent. The sample records approximately 1,500 clones, approximately 20% being singletons. The chain has TRBV11-1 and TRBJ2-2; D might be TRBD2 (7 bases). This clonotype was obtained from a human donor with melanoma. The sequences come from tumor tissue (inferred from file names), collected from a patient given nivolumab and ipilimumab in sequence. CDR3 sequence (DNA): TGTGCCAGCACCTCCTCGAGAGGGGGGGCCCCCGGGGAGCTGTTTTTT. Translated: CASTSSRGGAPGELFF.